These T cell receptor beta chains were read from a single sample in a study of control samples from healthy donors and cancer patients. Generated by immunoSEQ multiplex PCR, the TCRdb table keeps only in-frame clones and is missing some. This sample has fewer than 90,000 clones, with 70% to 90% found just once. The sample consisted of blood. The receptors derive from a man aged 50-60 years in good health. Both conserved end residues are part of each CDR3. Each record gives: CDR3 protein, CDR3 DNA, J gene, clone size, V gene, D gene. The D gene is left open where the match is weak. Size is stated for part of the rows, as once, few or many counts, or as a class when the clone is expanded.

CASSYSPLYNEQFF	TGTGCCAGCAGTTATTCCCCCCTCTACAATGAGCAGTTCTTC	TRBJ2-1	-	TRBV6-5	-
CASSLGGYEQFF	TGTGCCAGCAGCTTAGGGGGCTATGAGCAGTTCTTC	TRBJ2-1	few	TRBV7-8	-
CAIGTGVYGYTF	TGTGCCATAGGGACAGGGGTTTATGGCTACACCTTC	TRBJ1-2	-	TRBV10-3	TRBD1
CASSQVARGGGAGNQPQHF	TGCGCCAGCAGCCAAGTGGCCCGGGGAGGGGGCGCGGGCAATCAGCCCCAGCATTTT	TRBJ1-5	-	TRBV4-1	TRBD1
CASSATRGPAYGYTF	TGTGCCAGCTCAGCAACCCGGGGCCCGGCTTATGGCTACACCTTC	TRBJ1-2	-	TRBV18	-
CASSEERQDEAFF	TGTGCCAGCAGTGAAGAACGGCAGGATGAAGCTTTCTTT	TRBJ1-1	-	TRBV2	-
CASSGWGNEQYF	TGTGCCAGCAGTGGGTGGGGAAACGAGCAGTACTTC	TRBJ2-7	medium-sized	TRBV11-3	-
CASSQDAPLAGVGEQFF	TGCGCCAGCAGCCAAGATGCCCCACTAGCGGGAGTTGGTGAGCAGTTCTTC	TRBJ2-1	-	TRBV4-3	TRBD2
CAWSASSRLYGYTF	TGTGCCTGGAGTGCTTCGAGCAGGTTATATGGCTACACCTTC	TRBJ1-2	-	TRBV30	-
CASSLDRGTQYF	TGTGCCAGCAGCCTAGACAGGGGGACCCAGTACTTC	TRBJ2-5	-	TRBV7-2	TRBD1
CASSLSAVEETQYF	TGTGCCAGCAGCTTATCGGCAGTGGAAGAGACCCAGTACTTC	TRBJ2-5	-	TRBV7-2	-
CAWTLTLGAGYTF	TGTGCCTGGACCCTTACACTTGGGGCTGGCTACACCTTC	TRBJ1-2	-	TRBV30	-
CASSYGTTEAFF	TGTGCCAGCAGTTACGGGACGACTGAAGCTTTCTTT	TRBJ1-1	-	TRBV6-2/TRBV6-3	-
CATRPGQGKQFF	TGCGCCACCCGACCGGGACAGGGGAAGCAGTTCTTC	TRBJ2-1	-	TRBV10-1	TRBD1
CASSLYGANNYGYTF	TGTGCCAGCAGCTTGTACGGGGCGAATAACTATGGCTACACCTTC	TRBJ1-2	-	TRBV5-6	-
CASSLDRTRGYTF	TGTGCCAGCAGCTTGGACAGAACCCGAGGCTACACCTTC	TRBJ1-2	-	TRBV9	-
CASSPNTDTQYF	TGTGCCAGCTCCCCTAACACAGATACGCAGTATTTT	TRBJ2-3	-	TRBV2	-
CASSVWTDNTEAFF	TGTGCCAGCAGTGTTTGGACTGATAACACTGAAGCTTTCTTT	TRBJ1-1	-	TRBV2	-
CAWSLNSGIYGYTF	TGTGCCTGGAGCCTTAATTCCGGGATCTATGGCTACACCTTC	TRBJ1-2	-	TRBV30	-
CASSIEETQYF	TGTGCCAGCAGCATCGAAGAGACCCAGTACTTC	TRBJ2-5	-	TRBV11-2	-